What follows are 3 T cell receptor beta chains derived from one specimen sequenced in a study of blood T cell repertoires in COVID-19. Profiled with immunoSEQ multiplex PCR; TCRdb holds only in-frame clones, not every one. The top ten clones hold 10% of a sample with around 250,000 clones, roughly 88% of them seen once. The sample was peripheral blood. These receptors were taken from a woman in her seventies with COVID-19, enrolled during active disease.

This clone came up a few times. The chain couples TRBV24-1 to TRBJ1-1; possible D gene TRBD1, 6 bases. Per germline, CDR1 KGHDR and CDR2 SFDVKD. This CDR3 has 16 amino acids. The ends were cut back, 1 base at V and 0 bases at J, with 11 bases in the middle. The CDR3 here is CATSDLGQSMNTEAFF. The CDR3 DNA sequence: TGTGCCACCAGTGATTTAGGACAGTCCATGAACACTGAAGCTTTCTTT.

The chain carries TRBV18 and TRBJ2-2; 7 nucleotides match TRBD2. J gave up 6 bases and V 1 base, and 11 bases lay outside the gene matches. The CDR3 spans 17 residues. Germline CDR1 reads KGHSH; CDR2 reads LQKENI. CDR3 sequence (DNA): TGTGCCAGCTCACCACGGCGGGAGTCGATTGATGCCGGGGAGCTGTTTTTT. It is translated as CASSPRRESIDAGELFF. The whole variable domain, filled in from reference TRBV18 and TRBJ2-2, reads NAGVMQNPRHLVRRRGQEARLRCSPMKGHSHVYWYRQLPEEGLKFMVYLQKENIIDESGMPKERFSAEFPKEGPSILRIQQVVRGDSAAYFCASSPRRESIDAGELFFGEGSRLTVL.

The genes are TRBV19 and TRBJ2-5; TRBD1 agrees at 8 bases. The CDR3 length is 15 residues. CDR1 and CDR2 from the germline V gene are LNHDA and SQIVND (reference sequence). The V and J ends lost 4 bases and 3 bases, in that order; junction bases with no gene match: 7. This CDR3 is CASSRQGSIEETQYF. In DNA, the CDR3 is TGTGCCAGTAGTAGACAGGGGTCTATCGAAGAGACCCAGTACTTC. The whole variable domain, remainder taken from reference TRBV19 and TRBJ2-5, is DGGITQSPKYLFRKEGQNVTLSCEQNLNHDAMYWYRQDPGQGLRLIYYSQIVNDFQKGDIAEGYSVSREKKESFPLTVTSAQKNPTAFYLCASSRQGSIEETQYFGPGTRLLVL.